This T cell receptor (beta chain) was identified during a study of shared clonotypes between healthy human individuals. Sequenced by immunoSEQ multiplex PCR; TCRdb stores in-frame clones only, minus some. The top ten clones hold more than 0.1% of a sample with more than 2 million clones, approximately 94% of them seen once. Looked up from germline, CDR1 is SGHAT and CDR2 is FQNNGV. The germline V and J ends were trimmed by 2 bases and 3 bases, with 11 bases remaining between them. The CDR3 loop spans 14 amino acids. The sequence was collected from a man aged 18 to 29 in good health. Sequencing was carried out using naive CD4+ T cells sorted from blood. The subset denotes: CD45RA+ positively selected. The chain is built from TRBV11-2 and TRBJ2-7, with D possibly matching TRBD1 (5 bases). CDR3 nucleotides: TGTGCCAGCAGCTTATCGACAGATAACTACGAGCAGTACTTC. As protein: CASSLSTDNYEQYF.